This entry lists 31 T cell receptor beta chains sequenced from one sample in a study of control samples from healthy donors and cancer patients. Sequenced by immunoSEQ multiplex PCR; TCRdb stores in-frame clones only, minus some. The sample records around 100,000 clones, over 75% being singletons. The sample comprised blood. These receptors came from a woman in her forties or fifties in good health.

This sequence joins TRBV14 and TRBJ2-1; maybe TRBD1 (6 bases). The germline V gene encodes CDR1 SGHDN and CDR2 FVKESK. This CDR3 comprises 14 residues. V lost 9 bases and J lost 4, with 16 bases in between. CDR3 region: CASSGYREYNEQFF. The CDR3 bases are TGTGCCAGTTCAGGGTACAGGGAATACAATGAGCAGTTCTTC.

The gene calls are TRBV6-5 and TRBJ2-3, with D possibly TRBD1 on 6 matching bases. The V end was cut by 3 bases, the J end by 0 bases, with 10 bases between. The CDR3 loop spans 15 amino acids. Looked up from germline, CDR1 is MNHEY and CDR2 is SVGAGI. The CDR3 sequence: CASSYAGASTDTQYF. The CDR3 nucleotides are TGTGCCAGCAGTTATGCAGGGGCGAGCACAGATACGCAGTATTTT.

This clone was counted a few times. The chain couples TRBV6-5 to TRBJ1-1, with a weak D call TRBD1 (5 bases). Trimming pared 5 bases from V and 1 base from J, leaving 8 bases between. CDR3 length: 13 amino acids. Germline values: CDR1 MNHEY, CDR2 SVGAGI. CDR3 sequence: CASSTQGNTEAFF. The CDR3 DNA sequence: TGTGCCAGCAGTACCCAGGGGAACACTGAAGCTTTCTTT.

The chain uses TRBV7-2 and TRBJ2-3; 7 nucleotides align to TRBD2. From germline, CDR1 is SGHTA and CDR2 FQGNSA. Trimming cost V 6 bases and J 0 bases; bases outside gene matches: 9. The CDR3 totals 16 residues. CDR3: CASRGFQRGSTDTQYF. CDR3 bases: TGTGCCAGCAGGGGTTTCCAGCGGGGTAGCACAGATACGCAGTATTTT. Drawing the rest from reference TRBV7-2 and TRBJ2-3, the complete variable domain is GAGVSQSPSNKVTEKGKDVELRCDPISGHTALYWYRQSLGQGLEFLIYFQGNSAPDKSGLPSDRFSAERTGGSVSTLTIQRTQQEDSAVYLCASRGFQRGSTDTQYFGPGTRLTVL.

The V and J genes are TRBV3-1 (or the pseudogene TRBV3-2) and TRBJ1-2, with TRBD1 as a possible D gene (5 bases). This CDR3 contains 17 residues. Germline values: CDR1 LGHDT, CDR2 YNNKEL (reference sequence). V lost 4 bases to trimming and J lost 8 bases, with 26 bases between them. As DNA, the CDR3 is TGTGCCAGCAGCCCCATGGGATTTAGGACACGAAACGAGGGCTACACCTTC. It translates to CASSPMGFRTRNEGYTF.

This chain joins TRBV7-2 and TRBJ2-1, with 9 bases identical to TRBD2. Germline V CDR1 and CDR2: SGHTA, FQGNSA. The CDR3 covers 15 residues. The V gene end was trimmed by 3 bases and the J gene end by 8 bases; junction bases not matched to a gene: 8. CDR3 coding DNA: TGTGCCAGCAGCTTTATAATAGCGGGAGTTGATGAGCAGTTCTTC. It yields the protein CASSFIIAGVDEQFF.

The chain joins TRBV11-2 to TRBJ1-2, with TRBD1 matching 9 bases. V shed 1 base and J 13 bases; nucleotides not matched to a gene: 4. Germline-derived CDR1 and CDR2 are SGHAT and FQNNGV. The CDR3 contains 12 residues. In DNA form, the CDR3 reads TGTGCCAGCAGCTTAGTGGGACAGGGTCTCACCTTC. This translates into CASSLVGQGLTF.

This sequence joins TRBV15 and TRBJ1-2, with D perhaps matching TRBD1 (5 bases). The CDR3 is 15 residues long. The germline V and J ends were trimmed by 0 bases and 8 bases, with 16 bases remaining between them. The germline gives CDR1 LNHNV, CDR2 YYDKDF (reference sequence). The CDR3 loop is CATSRDFGTPGGYTF. CDR3 coding DNA: TGTGCCACCAGCAGAGACTTCGGGACCCCCGGAGGCTACACCTTC.

The V and J genes are TRBV5-1 and TRBJ2-5; TRBD1 aligns across 10 bases. Germline V gives CDR1 SGHRS, CDR2 YFSETQ. Germline trimming cut 4 bases from V and 1 base from J; bases unmatched to any gene: 4. This CDR3 is built from 15 residues. The CDR3 DNA sequence: TGCGCCAGCAGCGGAGGGACAGGGGCCCAAGAGACCCAGTACTTC. It codes for CASSGGTGAQETQYF.

The chain carries TRBV3-1 (or the pseudogene TRBV3-2) and TRBJ1-4; no reliable D call. V dropped 1 base and J dropped 4 bases, with 10 bases sitting between them. CDR1 is LGHDT and CDR2 is YNNKEL in the germline V gene (reference sequence). The CDR3 sequence is 15 residues long. This CDR3 is CASSQGVGSNEKLFF. For the CDR3, the DNA is TGTGCCAGCAGCCAAGGGGTCGGGAGTAATGAAAAACTGTTTTTT.

The rearrangement links TRBV7-3 to TRBJ2-2; 9 bases fit TRBD1. Per germline, CDR1 SGHTA and CDR2 FQGTGA. Losses at the gene ends were 6 bases for V and 4 bases for J; bases not matched to a gene: 3. The CDR3 is 14 residues long. The CDR3 DNA reads TGTGCCAGCAGACAGGGGGCTGGCACCGGGGAGCTGTTTTTT. The encoded protein is CASRQGAGTGELFF.

The J gene is TRBJ1-1, the V gene TRBV5-8; tentative D call: TRBD1 (5 bases). Germline loops: CDR1 SGHTS, CDR2 YDEGEE. This CDR3 comprises 17 residues. The V gene lost 0 bases and the J gene lost 1 base, with 16 bases spanning the gap. CDR3 in amino acids: CASSLAPAGVSNTEAFF. CDR3 DNA: TGTGCCAGCAGCTTGGCCCCGGCGGGGGTCTCGAACACTGAAGCTTTCTTT.

This clone was recorded only once. The rearrangement links TRBV6-5 to TRBJ1-5; D perhaps matches TRBD1 (5 bases). The ends were cut back, 2 bases at V and 6 bases at J, with 11 bases in the middle. Per the germline V gene, CDR1 is MNHEY and CDR2 is SVGAGI. CDR3 length equals 14 residues. CDR3 in amino acids: CASSYRGDRQPQHF. The CDR3 nucleotides read TGTGCCAGCAGTTACCGGGGGGATCGTCAGCCCCAGCATTTT.

The chain is built from TRBV9 and TRBJ2-5, with D tentatively TRBD1 or TRBD2 (5 bases each). The CDR3 loop spans 14 amino acids. Germline CDR1 and CDR2: SGDLS and YYNGEE. V lost 0 bases and J lost 1, with 7 bases in between. The CDR3 reads CASSVAGPQETQYF. The CDR3 coding sequence is TGTGCCAGCAGCGTAGCGGGGCCCCAAGAGACCCAGTACTTC.

CDR3 nucleotide sequence: TGTGCCAGCAGCCCCACAGGGGTTCACAATCAGCCCCAGCATTTT. It translates to CASSPTGVHNQPQHF. The V and J genes are TRBV7-9 and TRBJ1-5, with TRBD1 matching 7 bases. The CDR3 extends over 15 amino acids. Germline V gives CDR1 SEHNR, CDR2 FQNEAQ (reference sequence). With 5 bases clipped from V and 3 bases from J, the junction kept 7 bases outside the gene matches.

This clone was found a few times. DNA for the CDR3: TGCGCCAGCAGCTTGACAGCGGGAAGAGAGACCCAGTACTTC. Its translation is CASSLTAGRETQYF. The chain has TRBV5-1 and TRBJ2-5, with 7 bases that match TRBD2. Trimming cost V 1 base and J 4 bases; bases outside gene matches: 4. The germline V gene has CDR1 SGHRS and CDR2 YFSETQ. The CDR3 loop spans 14 amino acids.

This clone was detected only a few times. CDR3 sequence reads: CSARVTGELFF. The DNA for the CDR3 is TGCAGCGCAAGGGTCACCGGGGAGCTGTTTTTT. The chain is built from TRBV29-1 and TRBJ2-2, with unresolved D. V gave up 7 bases and J gave up 4 bases, with 7 bases separating them. Germline V gene sequence: CDR1 SQVTM, CDR2 ANQGSEA. CDR3 size: 11 residues.

The chain carries TRBV5-1 and TRBJ2-3, with D tentatively TRBD2 (5 bases). The germline V gene has CDR1 SGHRS and CDR2 YFSETQ. V lost 4 bases to trimming and J lost 6 bases, with 9 bases between them. This CDR3 comprises 12 residues. The CDR3 region is CASSLGDDTQYF. The CDR3 nucleotides read TGCGCCAGCAGCCTGGGAGACGATACGCAGTATTTT.

This chain joins TRBV21-1 and TRBJ2-7; TRBD2, as called in the table, went unchecked against the DNA. TRBV21-1 is shown as a pseudogene. This CDR3 has 12 amino acids. The CDR3: CASRGGSYEQYV. The CDR3 DNA is TGTGCCAGCAGGGGGGGCTCCTACGAGCAGTACGTC.

The genes are TRBV27 and TRBJ2-2, with 8 bases lining up with TRBD2. The junction had 13 bases not matched to a gene; V was cut back by 6 bases and J by 1 base. In germline, CDR1 is MNHEY, CDR2 SMNVEV (reference sequence). CDR3 size: 18 residues. The CDR3 region is CASSGEAGGLLNTGELFF. As DNA, the CDR3 is TGTGCCAGCAGCGGGGAGGCGGGAGGTCTCCTGAACACCGGGGAGCTGTTTTTT.

The chain is built from TRBV19 and TRBJ2-2; D gene uncertain. Germline assignment: CDR1 LNHDA and CDR2 SQIVND (reference sequence). Trimming removed 6 bases at V and 7 bases at J, with 12 bases between. The CDR3 has 13 amino acids. Here the CDR3 DNA reads TGTGCCAGTAGCAAAACAATATTCGGGGAGCTGTTTTTT. Translating gives CASSKTIFGELFF.

V is TRBV4-1 and J is TRBJ2-4; D is unclear. Germline assignment: CDR1 MGHRA and CDR2 YSYEKL. V shed 1 base and J shed 0 bases, with 7 bases lying between them. This CDR3 is 15 amino acids long. The CDR3 DNA follows: TGCGCCAGCAGCCAAGGCAGCTTAGCCAAAAACATTCAGTACTTC. Translating it yields CASSQGSLAKNIQYF.

This CDR3 reads CASSLLNREEGLDTQYF. In nucleotides, the CDR3 is TGCGCCAGCAGCCTATTGAACAGGGAGGAGGGGCTTGATACGCAGTATTTT. J is TRBJ2-3 and V is TRBV5-1; D possibly uses TRBD1 or TRBD2 (6 bases each). Trimming cost V 4 bases and J 6 bases, with 24 bases left between them. The length of the CDR3 is 17 residues. Germline loops: CDR1 SGHRS, CDR2 YFSETQ.

The gene calls are TRBV19 and TRBJ1-1, with a possible D match to TRBD1 (6 bases). This CDR3 contains 15 residues. The germline V and J ends were trimmed by 3 bases and 8 bases, with 19 bases remaining between them. Germline-derived CDR1 and CDR2 are LNHDA and SQIVND (reference sequence). Written as DNA, the CDR3 is TGTGCCAGTAGTATCAGTGGGGGGCGCGAACCCGAAGCTTTCTTT. Translated: CASSISGGREPEAFF.

The V and J genes are TRBV5-1 and TRBJ2-5; maybe TRBD1 (7 bases). This CDR3 has 14 residues. The germline CDR1 and CDR2 sequences are SGHRS and YFSETQ. V was pared by 4 bases and J by 2 bases, with 12 bases between. The CDR3 nucleotides are TGCGCCAGCAGCGCGGGACAGAGTCAAGAGACCCAGTACTTC. Translating gives CASSAGQSQETQYF.

The V call is TRBV29-1, the J call TRBJ2-3, with 13 bases identical to TRBD2. CDR1 and CDR2 from the germline V gene are SQVTM and ANQGSEA. Germline trimming cut 3 bases from V and 0 bases from J; bases unmatched to any gene: 9. The CDR3 runs 18 residues. CDR3 protein: CSVDGATSGRASTDTQYF. As DNA, the CDR3 is TGCAGCGTTGACGGTGCAACTAGCGGGAGGGCTAGCACAGATACGCAGTATTTT.

The chain recombines TRBV21-1 with TRBJ2-7; TRBD1 is the table's D call and was not checked against the DNA. TRBV21-1 constitutes a pseudogene. The CDR3 length is 19 residues. For the CDR3, the DNA is TGTGCCAGCAGCAAAGCCCCGGGACAGGGCCCTAGGAGGTGCTACGAGCAGTACGTC. It is translated as CASSKAPGQGPRRCYEQYV.

This clone was counted only a few times. This chain connects TRBV9 to TRBJ1-6; TRBD1 matches at 7 bases. Germline-derived CDR1 and CDR2 are SGDLS and YYNGEE. The CDR3 consists of 17 residues. Unmatched junction bases numbered 11, after V lost 4 bases and J lost 4 bases. The CDR3, as DNA: TGTGCCAGCAGCCCCTCAAGGGGCAGGGGGTATAATTCACCCCTCCACTTT. Translation: CASSPSRGRGYNSPLHF.

The chain joins TRBV14 to TRBJ1-2; the D gene is possibly TRBD1 (6 bases). The CDR3 spans 14 residues. V shed 4 bases and J shed 8 bases, with 17 bases lying between them. Germline CDR1 and CDR2: SGHDN and FVKESK. The CDR3 reads CASSPTNRVQGYTF. The CDR3 region has the DNA TGTGCCAGCAGCCCCACAAACAGGGTTCAGGGCTACACCTTC.

The rearrangement joins TRBV5-4 to TRBJ2-7; 9 nucleotides match TRBD2. V lost 0 bases and J lost 2; bases outside the gene matches: 12. CDR1 SGHNT and CDR2 YYREEE come from the germline V gene (reference sequence). This CDR3 is built from 18 residues. The DNA of the CDR3 is TGTGCCAGCAGCTTGGATCCTGGCGGGGGGGCCTTTGCCTACGAGCAGTACTTC. Its translation: CASSLDPGGGAFAYEQYF.

The chain links TRBV10-3 to TRBJ2-5, with D unclear. Looked up from germline, CDR1 is ENHRY and CDR2 is SYGVKD. V dropped 5 bases and J dropped 2 bases, with 3 bases sitting between them. This CDR3 comprises 11 residues. CDR3: CAISYQETQYF. CDR3 coding DNA: TGTGCCATCAGTTATCAAGAGACCCAGTACTTC.